These T cell receptor beta chains were read from a single sample in a study of blood T cell repertoires in COVID-19. Using immunoSEQ multiplex PCR, the repertoire was profiled, and TCRdb retains in-frame clones only, with some absent. This sample has 250,000 to 400,000 clones; 75% to 90% occur once, and the top ten carry less than 3.5%. Sequenced material: peripheral blood. These receptors were taken from a woman between 25 and 40 years old with COVID-19, enrolled during active disease. Both conserved end residues are part of each CDR3. Fields, in order: clone size, D gene, J gene, V gene, CDR3 protein, CDR3 DNA. D genes are given only for firm matches. Some rows have no size entry. The others give once, few or many, or a class for an expanded clone.

-	TRBD2	TRBJ2-2	TRBV6-5	CASSEGLDTGELFF	TGTGCCAGCAGCGAGGGACTAGATACCGGGGAGCTGTTTTTT
-	-	TRBJ1-1	TRBV6-5	CASKTQLQNTEAFF	TGTGCCAGCAAGACTCAGCTCCAGAACACTGAAGCTTTCTTT
-	-	TRBJ2-7	TRBV2	CASSESYVRDEQYF	TGTGCCAGCAGTGAATCCTACGTCAGGGACGAGCAGTACTTC
once	TRBD1	TRBJ1-5	TRBV11-2	CASSPAGGSYSNQPQHF	TGTGCCAGCAGCCCAGCAGGGGGGTCCTATAGCAATCAGCCCCAGCATTTT
-	-	TRBJ2-7	TRBV7-2	CASSVSGAYEQYF	TGTGCCAGCAGCGTATCGGGGGCCTACGAGCAGTACTTC
-	-	TRBJ2-1	TRBV19	CASSMGGTNNEQFF	TGTGCCAGTAGTATGGGCGGGACGAACAATGAGCAGTTCTTC
-	-	TRBJ2-5	TRBV9	CASSPGVGQETQYF	TGTGCCAGCAGCCCAGGGGTAGGGCAAGAGACCCAGTACTTC
once	TRBD1	TRBJ1-1	TRBV27	CASSLYGRSPGGWTEAFF	TGTGCCAGCAGTTTATACGGGAGGTCACCAGGGGGCTGGACTGAAGCTTTCTTT
-	-	TRBJ1-3	TRBV14	CASSQKDRRNTIYF	TGTGCCAGCAGCCAAAAAGACAGAAGAAACACCATATATTTT
-	-	TRBJ1-5	TRBV6-1	CASSDRRYNQPQHF	TGTGCCAGCAGTGACCGGCGGTACAATCAGCCCCAGCATTTT
-	TRBD2	TRBJ2-7	TRBV20-1	CSASLGGNEQYF	TGCAGTGCTAGTCTCGGGGGGAACGAGCAGTACTTC
-	TRBD2	TRBJ2-2	TRBV7-8	CASSLVRAGGFIGELFF	TGTGCCAGCAGCTTAGTTCGAGCGGGAGGATTCATCGGGGAGCTGTTTTTT
-	-	TRBJ2-2	TRBV6-6	CASRTGGTGELFF	TGTGCCAGCAGGACCGGGGGCACCGGGGAGCTGTTTTTT
once	-	TRBJ2-5	TRBV5-4	CASSSRGQETQYF	TGTGCCAGCAGCTCCCGGGGGCAAGAGACCCAGTACTTC
-	TRBD1	TRBJ1-1	TRBV7-9	CASSLGDRVAFF	TGTGCCAGCAGCTTAGGGGACAGGGTTGCTTTCTTT
-	TRBD2	TRBJ2-1	TRBV7-9	CASSPGGGYNEQFF	TGTGCCAGCAGCCCCGGGGGGGGTTACAATGAGCAGTTCTTC
-	-	TRBJ1-2	TRBV21-1	CASSKVLAGGSYGYTF	TGTGCCAGCAGCAAAGTTTTGGCAGGGGGTAGCTATGGCTACACCTTC
-	TRBD1	TRBJ1-5	TRBV4-1	CASSLGTGNQPQHF	TGCGCCAGCAGCTTAGGGACAGGGAATCAGCCCCAGCATTTT
-	TRBD2	TRBJ2-1	TRBV3-1/TRBV3-2	CASSQDVLAGYYNEQFF	TGTGCCAGCAGCCAAGATGTCCTAGCGGGTTACTACAATGAGCAGTTCTTC
once	TRBD2	TRBJ2-7	TRBV6-4	CASSQEAGDNYEQYF	TGTGCCAGCAGTCAGGAAGCGGGAGACAACTACGAGCAGTACTTC
-	TRBD2	TRBJ2-7	TRBV5-4	CASSSLGSGRSYEQYF	TGTGCCAGCAGCTCACTGGGCAGCGGGAGGTCCTACGAGCAGTACTTC
-	-	TRBJ1-2	TRBV7-9	CASSSRTAPYGYTF	TGTGCCAGCAGCTCTCGGACAGCCCCCTATGGCTACACCTTC
-	TRBD1	TRBJ2-7	TRBV11-2	CASEQGQGIHEQYF	TGTGCCAGCGAACAGGGACAGGGGATACACGAGCAGTACTTC
-	TRBD1	TRBJ1-1	TRBV3-1/TRBV3-2	CASSQQDRGSAEAFF	TGTGCCAGCAGCCAACAGGACAGGGGGAGCGCTGAAGCTTTCTTT
once	TRBD2	TRBJ2-1	TRBV7-2	CASSLGLAGVYNEQFF	TGTGCCAGCAGCTTAGGACTAGCGGGAGTTTACAATGAGCAGTTCTTC
-	TRBD2	TRBJ2-7	TRBV11-2	CASSSRTSGRARDEQYF	TGTGCCAGCAGCTCAAGGACTAGCGGGAGGGCCCGAGACGAGCAGTACTTC
-	-	TRBJ1-1	TRBV30	CAWSPGGTTEAFF	TGTGCCTGGAGCCCAGGTGGGACAACTGAAGCTTTCTTT
-	-	TRBJ1-2	TRBV28	CASRQQGDYGYTF	TGTGCCAGCAGGCAACAGGGAGACTATGGCTACACCTTC
-	TRBD1	TRBJ1-4	TRBV27	CASSPRTGSGANEKLFF	TGTGCCAGCAGTCCTCGGACAGGGAGTGGAGCTAATGAAAAACTGTTTTTT
-	TRBD1	TRBJ2-7	TRBV4-1	CASSQEWGQTYEQYF	TGCGCCAGCAGCCAAGAATGGGGACAGACCTACGAGCAGTACTTC
-	TRBD1	TRBJ2-7	TRBV30	CAWNDRADEQYF	TGTGCCTGGAACGACAGGGCGGACGAGCAGTACTTC
-	TRBD2	TRBJ2-5	TRBV6-6	CASSPRSGSETQYF	TGTGCCAGCAGTCCCCGTAGCGGGAGCGAGACCCAGTACTTC
-	TRBD1	TRBJ1-1	TRBV11-2	CASSSTGRSAFF	TGTGCCAGCAGCTCGACAGGGCGGTCAGCTTTCTTT
-	-	TRBJ2-5	TRBV20-1	CSASFPPAETQYF	TGCAGTGCTAGTTTCCCACCCGCGGAGACCCAGTACTTC
-	TRBD1	TRBJ1-4	TRBV3-1/TRBV3-2	CASSHPGGEKLFF	TGTGCCAGCAGCCACCCAGGGGGGGAAAAACTGTTTTTT
-	-	TRBJ2-3	TRBV29-1	CSVLAASTDTQYF	TGCAGCGTCTTAGCGGCTAGCACAGATACGCAGTATTTT
-	-	TRBJ2-7	TRBV5-4	CASSQWETYEQYF	TGTGCCAGCAGCCAGTGGGAGACCTACGAGCAGTACTTC
once	TRBD2	TRBJ2-1	TRBV28	CASSPQLAGDNEQFF	TGTGCCAGCAGTCCGCAACTAGCGGGGGACAATGAGCAGTTCTTC
-	TRBD1	TRBJ2-1	TRBV7-8	CASSRLVGDRAVNEQFF	TGTGCCAGCAGTCGGTTGGTTGGGGACAGGGCTGTAAATGAGCAGTTCTTC
-	-	TRBJ2-7	TRBV18	CASSPNPQGSEQYF	TGTGCCAGCTCACCCAATCCTCAGGGAAGCGAGCAGTACTTC
many	TRBD2	TRBJ2-7	TRBV3-1/TRBV3-2	CASSLLAGGEQYF	TGTGCCAGCAGCTTACTAGCGGGAGGGGAGCAGTACTTC
-	-	TRBJ2-7	TRBV5-4	CASSSRGWEQYF	TGTGCCAGCAGCTCCAGGGGTTGGGAGCAGTACTTC
once	-	TRBJ2-1	TRBV5-5	CASSLEASSYNEQFF	TGTGCCAGCAGCTTGGAAGCGAGCTCCTACAATGAGCAGTTCTTC
-	TRBD2	TRBJ2-2	TRBV19	CASSMLGGAGELFF	TGTGCCAGTAGTATGTTGGGAGGGGCCGGGGAGCTGTTTTTT
-	TRBD1	TRBJ1-5	TRBV7-8	CASSSGQGNQPQHF	TGTGCCAGCAGCTCGGGACAGGGCAATCAGCCCCAGCATTTT
-	TRBD1	TRBJ1-6	TRBV5-5	CASSLYGGQVDSPLHF	TGTGCCAGCAGCTTGTACGGAGGACAGGTTGATTCACCCCTCCACTTT
-	TRBD2	TRBJ2-1	TRBV30	CAWIRLAGPEDSPFF	TGTGCCTGGATCAGACTAGCGGGACCCGAGGACAGTCCGTTCTTC
-	TRBD2	TRBJ2-1	TRBV7-9	CATLLAGSYNEQFF	TGTGCCACCCTACTAGCGGGGTCCTACAATGAGCAGTTCTTC
-	TRBD2	TRBJ2-1	TRBV27	CATSGVAGGHEQFF	TGTGCCACCTCGGGGGTAGCGGGAGGGCATGAGCAGTTCTTC
once	TRBD1	TRBJ2-5	TRBV4-1	CASSQADRDPETQYF	TGCGCCAGCAGCCAGGCCGACAGGGACCCAGAGACCCAGTACTTC
-	-	TRBJ1-4	TRBV11-2	CASSLDPYVEKLFF	TGTGCCAGCAGCTTAGACCCCTACGTTGAAAAACTGTTTTTT
-	TRBD2	TRBJ2-7	TRBV3-1/TRBV3-2	CASSQAPGLLPYEQYF	TGTGCCAGCAGCCAAGCTCCGGGACTACTACCTTACGAGCAGTACTTC
-	TRBD2	TRBJ2-3	TRBV2	CASRRLAGGDTQYF	TGTGCCAGCAGAAGACTAGCGGGAGGTGATACGCAGTATTTT
-	TRBD2	TRBJ2-3	TRBV28	CASGRLAESTDTQYF	TGTGCCAGCGGGCGACTAGCGGAAAGCACAGATACGCAGTATTTT